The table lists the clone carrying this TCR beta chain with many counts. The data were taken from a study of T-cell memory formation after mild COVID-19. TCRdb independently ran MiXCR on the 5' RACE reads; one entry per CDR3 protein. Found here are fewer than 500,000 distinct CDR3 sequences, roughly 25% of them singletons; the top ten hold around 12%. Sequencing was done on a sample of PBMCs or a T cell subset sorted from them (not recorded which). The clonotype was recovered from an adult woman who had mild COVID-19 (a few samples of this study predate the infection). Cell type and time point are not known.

Here the CDR3 reads CASSFGATGELFF. CDR3 sequence (DNA): TGTGCCAGCAGTTTTGGCGCTACCGGGGAGCTGTTTTTT. The chain joins TRBV12-3 or TRBV12-4 to TRBJ2-2, with unresolved D. The CDR3 consists of 13 residues. The V end lost 3 bases, the J end lost 5 bases, and 7 bases lay between the germline ends.